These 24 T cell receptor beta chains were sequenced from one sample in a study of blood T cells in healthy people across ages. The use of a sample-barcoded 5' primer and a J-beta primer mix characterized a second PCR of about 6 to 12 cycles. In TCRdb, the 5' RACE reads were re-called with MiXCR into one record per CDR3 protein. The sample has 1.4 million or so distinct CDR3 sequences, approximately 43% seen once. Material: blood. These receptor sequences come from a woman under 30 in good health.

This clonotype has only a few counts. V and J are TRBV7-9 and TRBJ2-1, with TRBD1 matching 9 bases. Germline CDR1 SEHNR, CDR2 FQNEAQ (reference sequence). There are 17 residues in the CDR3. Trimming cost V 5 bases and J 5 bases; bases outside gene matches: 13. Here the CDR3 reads CASSQGGTGRKNNEQFF. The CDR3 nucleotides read TGTGCCAGCAGCCAGGGAGGGACAGGGAGGAAAAACAATGAGCAGTTCTTC.

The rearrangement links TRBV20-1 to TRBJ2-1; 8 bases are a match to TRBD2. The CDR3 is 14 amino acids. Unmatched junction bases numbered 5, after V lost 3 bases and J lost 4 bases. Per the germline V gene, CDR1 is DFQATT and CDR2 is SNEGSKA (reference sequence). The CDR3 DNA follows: TGCAGTGCTAGGGCGACTAGCGCATACAATGAGCAGTTCTTC. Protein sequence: CSARATSAYNEQFF.

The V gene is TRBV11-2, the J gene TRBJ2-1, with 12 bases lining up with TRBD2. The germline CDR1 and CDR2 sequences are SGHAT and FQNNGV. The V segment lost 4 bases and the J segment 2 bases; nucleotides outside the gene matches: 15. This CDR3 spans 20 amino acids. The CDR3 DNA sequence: TGTGCCAGCAGCTCCCGGCCGGCTCTAGCGGGGGGGCACACCTACAATGAGCAGTTCTTC. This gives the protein CASSSRPALAGGHTYNEQFF.

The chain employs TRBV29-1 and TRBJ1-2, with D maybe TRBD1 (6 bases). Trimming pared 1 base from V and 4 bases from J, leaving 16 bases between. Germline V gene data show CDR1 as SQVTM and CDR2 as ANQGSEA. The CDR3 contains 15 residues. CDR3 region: CSVEGGGHTAYGYTF. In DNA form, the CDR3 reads TGCAGCGTTGAAGGGGGGGGGCACACAGCCTATGGCTACACCTTC.

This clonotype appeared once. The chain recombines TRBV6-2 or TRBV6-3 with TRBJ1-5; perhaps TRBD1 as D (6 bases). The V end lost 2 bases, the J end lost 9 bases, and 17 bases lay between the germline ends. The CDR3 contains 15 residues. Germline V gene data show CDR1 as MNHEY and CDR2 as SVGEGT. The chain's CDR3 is CASSYRGQRPWPQHF. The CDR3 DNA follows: TGTGCCAGCAGTTACCGAGGACAGAGGCCTTGGCCCCAGCATTTT.

The CDR3 sequence is CASSGAPPATEAFF. For the CDR3, the DNA is TGTGCCAGCAGTGGCGCCCCACCAGCAACTGAAGCTTTCTTT. The J gene is TRBJ1-1, the V gene TRBV12-3 or TRBV12-4; unclear D gene. The CDR3 has 14 residues. The V end lost 5 bases, the J end lost 5 bases, and 15 bases lay between the germline ends.

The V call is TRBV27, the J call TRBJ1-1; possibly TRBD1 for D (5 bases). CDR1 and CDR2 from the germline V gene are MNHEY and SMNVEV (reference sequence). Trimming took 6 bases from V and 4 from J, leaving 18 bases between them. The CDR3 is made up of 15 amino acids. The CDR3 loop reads CASRAAWGEATEAFF. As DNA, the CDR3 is TGTGCCAGCAGGGCCGCATGGGGGGAGGCCACTGAAGCTTTCTTT.

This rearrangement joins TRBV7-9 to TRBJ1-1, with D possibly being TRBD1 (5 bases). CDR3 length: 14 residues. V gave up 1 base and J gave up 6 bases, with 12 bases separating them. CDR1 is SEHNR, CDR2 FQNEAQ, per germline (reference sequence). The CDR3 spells CASSLVDGAAEAFF. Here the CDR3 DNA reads TGTGCCAGCAGCTTAGTAGACGGGGCGGCTGAAGCTTTCTTT. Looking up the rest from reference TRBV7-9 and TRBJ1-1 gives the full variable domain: DTGVSQNPRHKITKRGQNVTFRCDPISEHNRLYWYRQTLGQGPEFLTYFQNEAQLEKSRLLSDRFSAERPKGSFSTLEIQRTEQGDSAMYLCASSLVDGAAEAFFGQGTRLTVV.

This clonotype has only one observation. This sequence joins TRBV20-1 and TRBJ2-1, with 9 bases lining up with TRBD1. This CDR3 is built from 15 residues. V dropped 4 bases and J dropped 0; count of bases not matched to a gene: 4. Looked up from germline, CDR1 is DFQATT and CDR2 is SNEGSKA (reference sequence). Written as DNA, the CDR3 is TGCAGTGCTACGAAGGACAGGGGCTCCTACAATGAGCAGTTCTTC. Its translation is CSATKDRGSYNEQFF.

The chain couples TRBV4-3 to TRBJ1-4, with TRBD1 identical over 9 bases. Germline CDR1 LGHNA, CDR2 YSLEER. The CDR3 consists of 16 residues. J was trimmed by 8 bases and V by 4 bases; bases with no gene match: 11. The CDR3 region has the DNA TGCGCCAGCAGCCTGTTGGGAGGGACAGGGAAGGAAAAACTGTTTTTT. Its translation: CASSLLGGTGKEKLFF.

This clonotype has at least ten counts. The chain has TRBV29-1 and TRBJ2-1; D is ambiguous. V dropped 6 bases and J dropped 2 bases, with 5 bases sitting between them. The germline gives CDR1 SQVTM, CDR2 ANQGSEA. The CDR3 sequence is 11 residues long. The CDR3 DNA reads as TGCAGCGTCAGGACCTACAATGAGCAGTTCTTC. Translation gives CSVRTYNEQFF.

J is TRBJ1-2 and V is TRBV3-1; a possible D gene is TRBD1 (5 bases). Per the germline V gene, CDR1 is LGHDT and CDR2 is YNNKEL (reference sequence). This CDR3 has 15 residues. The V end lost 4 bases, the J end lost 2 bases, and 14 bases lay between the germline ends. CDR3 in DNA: TGTGCCAGCAGCCGATCGGTGGGGGAAAACTATGGCTACACCTTC. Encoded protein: CASSRSVGENYGYTF.

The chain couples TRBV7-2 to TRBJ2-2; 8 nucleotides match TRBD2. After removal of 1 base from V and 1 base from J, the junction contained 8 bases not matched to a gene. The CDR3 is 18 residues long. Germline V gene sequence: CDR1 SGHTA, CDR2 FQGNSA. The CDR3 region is CASSLVLAVGVNTGELFF. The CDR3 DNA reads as TGTGCCAGCAGCTTAGTACTAGCGGTGGGGGTGAACACCGGGGAGCTGTTTTTT.

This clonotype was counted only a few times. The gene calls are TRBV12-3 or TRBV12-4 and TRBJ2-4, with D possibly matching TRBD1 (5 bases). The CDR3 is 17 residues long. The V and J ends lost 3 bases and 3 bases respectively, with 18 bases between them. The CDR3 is CASSFPRQGNGKNIQYF. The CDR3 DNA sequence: TGTGCCAGCAGTTTCCCCCGTCAGGGAAATGGCAAAAACATTCAGTACTTC.

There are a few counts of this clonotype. Written as DNA, the CDR3 is TGTGCCAGCAGCGCCGGGGGGGCGGGGTACAATGAGCAGTTCTTC. Amino acid sequence: CASSAGGAGYNEQFF. This sequence joins TRBV7-2 and TRBJ2-1; TRBD2 matches at 8 bases. Germline V CDR1 and CDR2: SGHTA, FQGNSA. V shed 5 bases and J 4 bases; nucleotides not matched to a gene: 7. The CDR3 is made up of 15 amino acids.

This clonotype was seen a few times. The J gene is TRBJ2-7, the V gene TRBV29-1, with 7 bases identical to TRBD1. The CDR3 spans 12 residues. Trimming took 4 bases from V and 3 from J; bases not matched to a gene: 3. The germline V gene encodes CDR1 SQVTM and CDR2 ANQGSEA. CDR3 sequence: CSVVWTGYEQYF. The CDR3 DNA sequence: TGCAGCGTTGTATGGACAGGCTACGAGCAGTACTTC.

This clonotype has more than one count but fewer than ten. The CDR3 nucleotides are TGTGCCAGCAGCGTAAGAGGGTACACAGATACGCAGTATTTT. Its protein is CASSVRGYTDTQYF. The chain employs TRBV9 and TRBJ2-3; D is perhaps TRBD2 (5 bases). This CDR3 comprises 14 residues. CDR1 is SGDLS, CDR2 YYNGEE, per germline. The V end lost 1 base, the J end lost 2 bases, and 8 bases lay between the germline ends.

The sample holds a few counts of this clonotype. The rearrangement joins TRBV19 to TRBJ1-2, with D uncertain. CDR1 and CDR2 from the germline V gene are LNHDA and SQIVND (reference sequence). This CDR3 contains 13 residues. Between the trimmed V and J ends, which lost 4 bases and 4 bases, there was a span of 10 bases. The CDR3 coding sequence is TGTGCCAGTAGTAGCGGATCTTCCTATGGCTACACCTTC. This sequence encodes CASSSGSSYGYTF.

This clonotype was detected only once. CDR3 sequence reads: CASTPSGQGAYNEQFF. CDR3 coding DNA: TGTGCCAGCACCCCCTCGGGGCAAGGGGCCTACAATGAGCAGTTCTTC. The chain links TRBV12-3 or TRBV12-4 to TRBJ2-1, with D tentatively TRBD1 or TRBD2 (5 bases each). With 7 bases removed from V and 2 bases from J, the gap between germline ends came to 18 bases. The CDR3 loop spans 16 amino acids.

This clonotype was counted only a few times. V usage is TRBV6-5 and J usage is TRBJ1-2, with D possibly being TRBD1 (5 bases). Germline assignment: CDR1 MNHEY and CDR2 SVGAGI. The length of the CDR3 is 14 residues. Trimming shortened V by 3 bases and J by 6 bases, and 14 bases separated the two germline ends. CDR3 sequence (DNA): TGTGCCAGCAGTTATGGTGGGGGGGAAAATGGCTACACCTTC. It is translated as CASSYGGGENGYTF.

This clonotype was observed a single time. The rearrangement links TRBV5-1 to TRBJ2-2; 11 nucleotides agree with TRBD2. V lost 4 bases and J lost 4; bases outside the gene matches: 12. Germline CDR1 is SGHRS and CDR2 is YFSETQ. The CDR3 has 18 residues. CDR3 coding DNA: TGCGCCAGCAGCCCCGGACTAGCGGGCGATTCGTTCACCGGGGAGCTGTTTTTT. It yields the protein CASSPGLAGDSFTGELFF.

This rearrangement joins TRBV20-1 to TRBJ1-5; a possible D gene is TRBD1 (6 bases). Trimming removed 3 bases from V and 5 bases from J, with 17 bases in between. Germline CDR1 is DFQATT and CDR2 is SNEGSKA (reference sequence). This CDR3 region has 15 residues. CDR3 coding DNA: TGCAGTGCTAGCTCCTACAGGGACCAATATCAGCCCCAGCATTTT. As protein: CSASSYRDQYQPQHF.

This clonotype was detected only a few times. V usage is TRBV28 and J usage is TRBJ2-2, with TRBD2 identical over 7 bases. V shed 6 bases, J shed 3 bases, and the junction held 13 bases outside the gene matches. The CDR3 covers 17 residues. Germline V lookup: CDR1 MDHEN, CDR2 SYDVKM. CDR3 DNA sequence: TGTGCCAGCAGCCCCGTCTGGGGGGGAAGAGACACCGGGGAGCTGTTTTTT. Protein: CASSPVWGGRDTGELFF.

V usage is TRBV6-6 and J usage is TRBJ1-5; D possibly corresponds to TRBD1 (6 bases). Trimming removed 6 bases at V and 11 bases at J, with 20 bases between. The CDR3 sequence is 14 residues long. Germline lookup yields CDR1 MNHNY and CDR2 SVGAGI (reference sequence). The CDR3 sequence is CASRSGTMGWSQHF. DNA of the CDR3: TGTGCCAGCAGATCCGGGACAATGGGTTGGTCCCAGCATTTT.